The 10 T cell receptor beta chains below all came from one sample that was sequenced in a study of cytomegalovirus exposure and HLA in healthy donors. The protocol was immunoSEQ multiplex PCR, while the TCRdb copy is restricted to in-frame clones and leaves out a portion. Of 70,000 to 90,000 clones in the sample, about 82% were seen once. Sequenced input: PBMCs. The receptors stem from a man aged 30-40 years in good health and CMV-seronegative.

The chain links TRBV29-1 to TRBJ1-2; no firm D call. The CDR3 consists of 14 residues. From germline, CDR1 is SQVTM and CDR2 ANQGSEA. Between the trimmed V and J ends, which lost 1 base and 7 bases, there was a span of 16 bases. This CDR3 is CSVEGEEGTAGYTF. CDR3 DNA: TGCAGCGTTGAAGGGGAGGAGGGAACGGCTGGCTACACCTTC.

The CDR3: CASSARAGGRYNEQFF. In DNA form, the CDR3 reads TGTGCCAGCAGCGCTCGAGCGGGAGGGAGATACAATGAGCAGTTCTTC. The rearrangement uses TRBV9 and TRBJ2-1, with 10 bases aligning to TRBD2. After removal of 3 bases from V and 4 bases from J, the junction contained 7 bases not matched to a gene. The CDR3 covers 16 residues. Germline V gene sequence: CDR1 SGDLS, CDR2 YYNGEE.

The chain has TRBV9 and TRBJ2-3, with 13 bases fitting TRBD2. J lost 2 bases, V lost 0 bases, and 3 bases had no gene match. Germline V gives CDR1 SGDLS, CDR2 YYNGEE. This CDR3 comprises 17 residues. CDR3 amino acids: CASSVETSGGPTDTQYF. In nucleotides, the CDR3 is TGTGCCAGCAGCGTAGAGACTAGCGGGGGGCCCACAGATACGCAGTATTTT.

The chain uses TRBV4-1 and TRBJ1-1, with D possibly being TRBD1 (5 bases). Trimming stripped 4 bases from V and 0 bases from J, with 12 bases between. The V gene's germline CDR1 is MGHRA and CDR2 YSYEKL. The CDR3 loop spans 15 amino acids. The CDR3: CASSRPTDLNTEAFF. The CDR3 DNA reads as TGCGCCAGCAGCCGACCGACAGATTTGAACACTGAAGCTTTCTTT.

The chain couples TRBV4-2 to TRBJ2-7, with D possibly TRBD2 on 6 matching bases. V shed 3 bases and J shed 4 bases, with 13 bases lying between them. The CDR3 has 14 amino acids. Germline V CDR1 and CDR2: LGHNA, YNFKEQ. As DNA, the CDR3 is TGTGCCAGCAGCCAGGGGGGATCAGTTTACGAGCAGTACTTC. The encoded protein is CASSQGGSVYEQYF.

The chain is built from TRBV7-2 and TRBJ1-2, with TRBD1 identical over 11 bases. V dropped 3 bases and J dropped 0; count of bases not matched to a gene: 6. Germline V gene data show CDR1 as SGHTA and CDR2 as FQGNSA. CDR3 length equals 17 residues. The CDR3 bases are TGTGCCAGCAGCTTTGTAGGACAGGGGGCCTCTAACTATGGCTACACCTTC. This sequence encodes CASSFVGQGASNYGYTF.

The rearrangement joins TRBV5-4 to TRBJ1-2; weak D call: TRBD1 (5 bases). Trimming shortened V by 5 bases and J by 6 bases, and 14 bases separated the two germline ends. This CDR3 spans 13 amino acids. In germline, CDR1 is SGHNT, CDR2 YYREEE (reference sequence). CDR3 sequence reads: CASSQGSENGYTF. The CDR3 DNA follows: TGTGCCAGCAGTCAGGGTTCAGAGAATGGCTACACCTTC. Looking up the rest from reference TRBV5-4 and TRBJ1-2 gives the full variable domain: ETGVTQSPTHLIKTRGQQVTLRCSSQSGHNTVSWYQQALGQGPQFIFQYYREEENGRGNFPPRFSGLQFPNYSSELNVNALELDDSALYLCASSQGSENGYTFGSGTRLTVV.

The CDR3 sequence is CASRGAETQYF. The CDR3 DNA follows: TGTGCCAGCAGGGGCGCTGAGACCCAGTACTTC. The V call is TRBV7-2, the J call TRBJ2-5; no clear D gene. The germline V gene has CDR1 SGHTA and CDR2 FQGNSA. This CDR3 region has 11 residues. The V end lost 6 bases, the J end lost 5 bases, and 7 bases lay between the germline ends.

This clone appeared once. The chain combines TRBV7-6 with TRBJ2-7; 7 nucleotides line up with TRBD1. Trimming cost V 5 bases and J 2 bases; bases outside gene matches: 6. This CDR3 spans 14 amino acids. From germline, CDR1 is SGHVS and CDR2 FNYEAQ. CDR3 coding DNA: TGTGCCAGCAGCCCGACAGGGAGAGCCTACGAGCAGTACTTC. Encoded protein: CASSPTGRAYEQYF.

The chain is built from TRBV5-4 and TRBJ1-2, with no clear D. From germline, CDR1 is SGHNT and CDR2 YYREEE (reference sequence). This CDR3 is built from 13 residues. Trimming removed 2 bases at V and 5 bases at J, with 10 bases between. CDR3 DNA sequence: TGTGCCAGCAGCTTTGAGGGTGTGTATGGCTACACCTTC. Translation gives CASSFEGVYGYTF.